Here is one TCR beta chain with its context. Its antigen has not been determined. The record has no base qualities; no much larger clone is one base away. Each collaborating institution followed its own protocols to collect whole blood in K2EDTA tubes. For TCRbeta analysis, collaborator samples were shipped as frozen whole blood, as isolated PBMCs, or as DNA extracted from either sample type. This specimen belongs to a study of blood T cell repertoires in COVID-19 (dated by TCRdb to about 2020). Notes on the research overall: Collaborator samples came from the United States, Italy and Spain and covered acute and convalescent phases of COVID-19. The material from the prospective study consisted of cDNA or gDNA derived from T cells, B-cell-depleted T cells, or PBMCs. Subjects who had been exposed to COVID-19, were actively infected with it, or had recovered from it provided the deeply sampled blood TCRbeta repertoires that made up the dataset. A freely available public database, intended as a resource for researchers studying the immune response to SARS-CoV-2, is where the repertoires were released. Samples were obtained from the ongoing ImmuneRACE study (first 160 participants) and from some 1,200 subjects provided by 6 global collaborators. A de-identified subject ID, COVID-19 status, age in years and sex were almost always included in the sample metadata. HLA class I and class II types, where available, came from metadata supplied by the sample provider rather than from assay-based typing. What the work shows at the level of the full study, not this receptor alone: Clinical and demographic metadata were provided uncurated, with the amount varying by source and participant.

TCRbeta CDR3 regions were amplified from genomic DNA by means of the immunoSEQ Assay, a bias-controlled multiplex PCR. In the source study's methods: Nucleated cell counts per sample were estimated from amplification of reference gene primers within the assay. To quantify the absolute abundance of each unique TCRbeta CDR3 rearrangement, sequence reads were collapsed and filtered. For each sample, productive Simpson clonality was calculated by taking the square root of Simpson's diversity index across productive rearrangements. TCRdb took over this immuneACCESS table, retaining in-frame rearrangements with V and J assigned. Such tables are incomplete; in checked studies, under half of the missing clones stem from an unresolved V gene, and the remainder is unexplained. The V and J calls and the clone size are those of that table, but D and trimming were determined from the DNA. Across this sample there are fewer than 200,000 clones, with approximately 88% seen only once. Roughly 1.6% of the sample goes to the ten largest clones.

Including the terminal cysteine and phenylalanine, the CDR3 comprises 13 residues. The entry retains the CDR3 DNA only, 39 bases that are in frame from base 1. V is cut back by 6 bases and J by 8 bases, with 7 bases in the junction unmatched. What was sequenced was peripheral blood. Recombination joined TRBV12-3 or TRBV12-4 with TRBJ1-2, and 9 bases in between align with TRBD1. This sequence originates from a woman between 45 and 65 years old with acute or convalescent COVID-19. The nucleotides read TGTGCCAGCAGCACGGGACAGGGAAGAGGCTACACCTTC. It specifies CASSTGQGRGYTF.